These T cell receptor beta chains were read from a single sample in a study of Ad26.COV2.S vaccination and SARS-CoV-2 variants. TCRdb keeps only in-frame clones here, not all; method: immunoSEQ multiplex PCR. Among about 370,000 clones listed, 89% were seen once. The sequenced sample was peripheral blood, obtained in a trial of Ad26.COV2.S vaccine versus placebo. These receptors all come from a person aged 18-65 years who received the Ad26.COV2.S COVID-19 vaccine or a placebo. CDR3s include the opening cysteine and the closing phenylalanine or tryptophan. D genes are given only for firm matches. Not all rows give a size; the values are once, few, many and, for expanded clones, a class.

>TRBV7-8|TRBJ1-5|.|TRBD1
CASSHTGETNQPQHF
TGTGCCAGCAGCCATACAGGGGAGACGAATCAGCCCCAGCATTTT
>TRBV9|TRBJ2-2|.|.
CASSSHTGELFF
TGTGCCAGCAGCTCGCACACCGGGGAGCTGTTTTTT
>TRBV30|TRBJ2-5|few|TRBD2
CAWKRTSGRGTIQETQYF
TGTGCCTGGAAGCGGACTAGCGGGAGAGGGACAATCCAAGAGACCCAGTACTTC
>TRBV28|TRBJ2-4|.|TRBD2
CASSRGLAGDVSKNIQYF
TGTGCCAGCAGCCGGGGACTAGCGGGAGATGTGAGCAAAAACATTCAGTACTTC
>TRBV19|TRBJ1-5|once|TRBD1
CASSIDRGPGQPQHF
TGTGCCAGTAGTATTGACAGGGGGCCAGGTCAGCCCCAGCATTTT
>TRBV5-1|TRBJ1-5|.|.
CASSLGGPGSNQPQHF
TGCGCCAGCAGCTTGGGGGGGCCCGGGAGCAATCAGCCCCAGCATTTT
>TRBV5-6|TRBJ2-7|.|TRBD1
CASSSYAGQGVRWGYEQYF
TGTGCCAGCAGCTCTTATGCGGGACAGGGGGTTAGATGGGGCTACGAGCAGTACTTC
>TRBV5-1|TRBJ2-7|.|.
CASSLPTYEQYF
TGCGCCAGCAGCCTACCAACCTACGAGCAGTACTTC
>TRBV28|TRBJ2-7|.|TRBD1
CASSRTGGLYEQYF
TGTGCCAGCAGCCGGACAGGGGGCTTGTACGAGCAGTACTTC
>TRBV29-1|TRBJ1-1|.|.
CSAAVVTEAFF
TGCAGCGCCGCCGTGGTAACTGAAGCTTTCTTT
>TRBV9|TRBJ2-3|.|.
CASSVSTDTQYF
TGTGCCAGCAGCGTTAGCACAGATACGCAGTATTTT
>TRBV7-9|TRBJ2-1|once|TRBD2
CASTPGLGDNEQFF
TGTGCCAGCACACCGGGACTAGGGGACAATGAGCAGTTCTTC
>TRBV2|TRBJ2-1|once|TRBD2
CASSEALPGLDTVNEQFF
TGTGCCAGCAGTGAAGCGCTTCCTGGACTAGATACGGTCAATGAGCAGTTCTTC
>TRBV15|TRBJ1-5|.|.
CATSRDQSQQPQHF
TGTGCCACCAGCAGAGATCAGTCCCAGCAGCCCCAGCATTTT
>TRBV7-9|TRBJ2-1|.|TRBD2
CASGTRTYEQFF
TGTGCCAGCGGGACTAGAACCTATGAGCAGTTCTTC
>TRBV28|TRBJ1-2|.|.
CASSLPKGGYTF
TGTGCCAGCAGTTTGCCCAAGGGGGGCTACACCTTC
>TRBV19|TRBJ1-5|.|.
CASSIGGRGLLGLFNQPQHF
TGTGCCAGTAGTATTGGGGGCAGGGGATTGTTGGGCCTTTTTAATCAGCCCCAGCATTTT
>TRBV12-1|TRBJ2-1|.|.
CASSFGYLAGVAYNEQFF
TGTGCCAGCAGCTTTGGCTATCTAGCGGGAGTCGCCTACAATGAGCAGTTCTTC
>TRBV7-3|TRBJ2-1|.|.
CASTLGDFGEQFF
TGTGCCAGCACCCTAGGAGATTTCGGTGAGCAGTTCTTC
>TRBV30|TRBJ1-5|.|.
CAWSVGQGYQPQHF
TGTGCCTGGAGTGTTGGGCAGGGTTATCAGCCCCAGCATTTT
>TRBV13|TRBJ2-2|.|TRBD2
CASSGPRASGSRTTTGELFF
TGTGCCAGCAGCGGGCCCCGGGCTAGCGGGAGTCGAACCACCACCGGGGAGCTGTTTTTT
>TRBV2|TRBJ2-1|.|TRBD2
CASRAGTRSEQFF
TGTGCCAGCAGGGCCGGGACTAGGAGTGAGCAGTTCTTC
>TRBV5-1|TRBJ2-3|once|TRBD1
CASSLGTDRGSDTQYF
TGCGCCAGCAGCTTAGGTACGGACAGGGGATCAGATACGCAGTATTTT
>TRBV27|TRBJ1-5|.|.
CASSETGWYSNQPQHF
TGTGCCAGCAGTGAGACAGGATGGTATAGCAATCAGCCCCAGCATTTT
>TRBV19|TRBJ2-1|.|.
CASSILRDTGGGEQFF
TGTGCCAGTAGTATACTCCGGGACACCGGGGGAGGTGAGCAGTTCTTC
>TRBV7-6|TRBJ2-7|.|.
CASSQTDSDYEQYF
TGTGCCAGCAGTCAGACAGACTCAGACTACGAGCAGTACTTC
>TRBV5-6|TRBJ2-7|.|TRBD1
CASSQPGQGSHEQYF
TGTGCCAGCAGCCAACCGGGACAGGGGAGTCACGAGCAGTACTTC
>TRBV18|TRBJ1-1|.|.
CASTQTVNTEAFF
TGTGCCAGCACGCAGACAGTGAACACTGAAGCTTTCTTT
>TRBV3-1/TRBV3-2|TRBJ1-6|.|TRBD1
CASSQGGQGFYNSPLHF
TGTGCCAGCAGCCAAGGAGGACAGGGTTTCTATAATTCACCCCTCCACTTT
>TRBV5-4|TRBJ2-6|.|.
CASNLWSGANVLTF
TGTGCCAGCAACCTTTGGTCTGGGGCCAACGTCCTGACTTTC
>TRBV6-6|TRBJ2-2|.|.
CASSSRTVTGELFF
TGTGCCAGCAGCTCCCGAACAGTCACCGGGGAGCTGTTTTTT
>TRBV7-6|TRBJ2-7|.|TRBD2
CASSLAGTNYEQYF
TGTGCCAGCAGCTTAGCGGGGACTAACTACGAGCAGTACTTC
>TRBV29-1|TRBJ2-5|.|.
CSVQAGTGQETQYF
TGCAGCGTCCAAGCGGGGACAGGCCAAGAGACCCAGTACTTC
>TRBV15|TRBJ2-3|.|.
CATSRDIGRDTQYF
TGTGCCACCAGCAGAGATATTGGGAGGGATACGCAGTATTTT
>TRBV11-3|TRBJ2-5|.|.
CASSPQLATQETQYF
TGTGCCAGCAGCCCCCAACTAGCCACTCAAGAGACCCAGTACTTC
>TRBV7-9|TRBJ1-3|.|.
CAVGPGNTIYF
TGTGCCGTGGGGCCTGGAAACACCATATATTTT
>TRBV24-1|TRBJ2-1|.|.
CATSDNYRAGSRDNNEQFF
TGTGCCACCAGTGATAACTACAGGGCCGGTTCGCGGGATAACAATGAGCAGTTCTTC
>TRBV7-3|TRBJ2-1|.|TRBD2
CASSLTREVDNEQFF
TGTGCCAGCAGCTTAACGCGGGAGGTAGACAATGAGCAGTTCTTC
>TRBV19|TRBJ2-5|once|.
CASSRSRETQETQYF
TGTGCCAGTAGTAGGTCCAGGGAGACCCAAGAGACCCAGTACTTC
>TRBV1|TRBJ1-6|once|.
CTSSQDREWGSPLHF
TGCACCAGCAGCCAAGACAGGGAATGGGGATCACCCCTCCACTTT
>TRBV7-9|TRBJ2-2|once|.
CASSLEGGGPGELFF
TGTGCCAGCAGCTTAGAAGGAGGAGGGCCCGGGGAGCTGTTTTTT
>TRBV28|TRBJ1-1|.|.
CASSPRGGAEAFF
TGTGCCAGCAGCCCCCGCGGTGGTGCTGAAGCTTTCTTT
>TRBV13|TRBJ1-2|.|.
CASSLGSGSDGYTF
TGTGCCAGCAGCTTAGGGTCAGGGTCGGATGGCTACACCTTC
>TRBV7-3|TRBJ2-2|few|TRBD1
CASSFGQGNGELFF
TGTGCCAGCAGCTTCGGACAGGGGAACGGGGAGCTGTTTTTT
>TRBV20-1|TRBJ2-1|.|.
CTASDQSSYNEQFF
TGCACGGCTAGTGATCAGAGCTCCTACAATGAGCAGTTCTTC
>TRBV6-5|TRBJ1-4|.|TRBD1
CASSCRDRWTNEKLFF
TGTGCCAGCAGTTGCCGGGACAGGTGGACTAATGAAAAACTGTTTTTT
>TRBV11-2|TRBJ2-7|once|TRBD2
CASSLSKLAGVPYEQYF
TGTGCCAGCAGCTTATCGAAGTTAGCGGGAGTACCCTACGAGCAGTACTTC
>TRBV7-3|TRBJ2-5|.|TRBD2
CASSLAAGVETQYF
TGTGCCAGCAGCTTAGCAGCGGGAGTTGAGACCCAGTACTTC